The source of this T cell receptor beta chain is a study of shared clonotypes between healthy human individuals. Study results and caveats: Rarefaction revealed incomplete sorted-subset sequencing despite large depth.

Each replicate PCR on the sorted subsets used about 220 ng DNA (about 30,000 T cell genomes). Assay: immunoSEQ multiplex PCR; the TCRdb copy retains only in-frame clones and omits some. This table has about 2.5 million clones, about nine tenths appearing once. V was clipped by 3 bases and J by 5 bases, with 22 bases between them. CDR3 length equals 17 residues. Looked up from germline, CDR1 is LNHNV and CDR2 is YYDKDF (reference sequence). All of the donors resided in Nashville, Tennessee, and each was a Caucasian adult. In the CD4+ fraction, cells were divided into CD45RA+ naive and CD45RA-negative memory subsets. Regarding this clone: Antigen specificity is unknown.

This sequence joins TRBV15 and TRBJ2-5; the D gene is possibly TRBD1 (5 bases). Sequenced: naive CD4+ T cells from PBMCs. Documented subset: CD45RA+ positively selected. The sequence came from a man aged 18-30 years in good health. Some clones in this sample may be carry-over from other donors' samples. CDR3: CATSSLGHFRVAETQYF. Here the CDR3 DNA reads TGTGCCACCAGCAGTCTCGGACATTTTCGAGTCGCGGAGACCCAGTACTTC.